This T cell receptor beta chain derives from a study of blood T cell repertoires in COVID-19. For the study at large: Collection of acute and convalescent COVID-19 samples took place in the United States, Italy and Spain. From T cells, B-cell-depleted T cells, or PBMCs came the material, which was cDNA or gDNA.

Study processing details: Reference gene primer amplification yielded estimated nucleated cell counts. The method was immunoSEQ multiplex PCR; TCRdb's version includes in-frame clones alone and lacks a portion of them. V, J and clone size are those of that table, while D and trimming were read from the DNA. The sample yields around 230,000 clones, about 90% seen once. V lost 1 base, J lost 6 bases, and 30 bases stayed unmatched. Per germline, CDR1 MNHEY and CDR2 SMNVEV (reference sequence). The CDR3 runs 23 residues. The chain links TRBV27 to TRBJ2-3, with 8 bases matching TRBD1. This sequence originates from a man aged 55 to 70 who had recovered from COVID-19. The sample taken for sequencing was peripheral blood. The CDR3: CASSLFPVETGALRSLEGDTQYF. The CDR3 region has the DNA TGTGCCAGCAGTTTATTCCCGGTGGAGACAGGGGCATTACGCAGCCTTGAAGGGGATACGCAGTATTTT.